The next 4 T cell receptor beta chains were all read from a single sample in a study of cytomegalovirus exposure and HLA in healthy donors. PCR primers comprised 60 Vbeta and 13 Jbeta primers. Repertoires were generated with immunoSEQ multiplex PCR, while TCRdb's copy carries only in-frame clones and drops some. The data hold roughly 140,000 clones, with under 90% observed a single time. Sequencing input: PBMCs. Receptor source: a man in his forties in good health and CMV-seronegative.

The rearrangement links TRBV19 to TRBJ2-5, with 12 bases lining up with TRBD2. The germline gives CDR1 LNHDA, CDR2 SQIVND (reference sequence). This CDR3 has 15 amino acids. With 2 bases clipped from V and 5 bases from J, the junction kept 3 bases outside the gene matches. CDR3 sequence reads: CASSILAGGLETQYF. CDR3 DNA: TGTGCCAGTAGTATACTAGCGGGGGGGCTGGAGACCCAGTACTTC.

This clone showed up just a few times. V is TRBV4-3 and J is TRBJ1-3; 8 nucleotides agree with TRBD1. There are 15 residues in the CDR3. The germline gives CDR1 LGHNA, CDR2 YSLEER. After removal of 2 bases from V and 4 bases from J, the junction contained 4 bases not matched to a gene. The CDR3, as DNA: TGCGCCAGCAGCCAAACGACAGGGGCCGGAAACACCATATATTTT. Its translation: CASSQTTGAGNTIYF.

This chain uses TRBV6-5 with TRBJ2-5; 8 positions agree with TRBD1. The J call may be mistaken, given a closer DNA end match to TRBJ2-7. Germline loops: CDR1 MNHEY, CDR2 SVGAGI. The CDR3 has 14 amino acids. Written as DNA, the CDR3 is TGTGCCAGCAGTTCCTGGACAGGGAGGTACGAGCAGTACTTC. The encoded protein is CASSSWTGRYEQYF.

The chain recombines TRBV6-5 with TRBJ2-5; 8 nucleotides align to TRBD1. The closer fit of TRBJ2-7 to the DNA end suggests the J call may be wrong. Germline CDR1 and CDR2: MNHEY and SVGAGI. The CDR3 has 15 residues. The chain's CDR3 is CASSTNRGWGYEQYF. In DNA form, the CDR3 reads TGTGCCAGCAGTACAAACAGGGGGTGGGGGTACGAGCAGTACTTC.